The T cell receptor beta chain under discussion was sequenced for a study of graft-versus-host responses after intestinal transplantation. Study details: Anti-thymocyte globulin induction preceded two to four years of tacrolimus and steroid maintenance in all recipients. Whole-study results and caveats: Allografts carried high graft-versus-host to host-versus-graft clonal ratios in patients having graft-donor T cell macrochimerism. Investigators detected GvH clones in recipient marrow, with some emerging earlier in ileum or blood.

The repertoire was sequenced with immunoSEQ multiplex PCR; TCRdb's copy has only in-frame clones and lacks some. Of 100,000 or so clones in the sample, roughly 92% were seen once. A remark on this clone: Its antigen is currently unknown.

Looked up from germline, CDR1 is SGHTA and CDR2 is FQGNSA. The length of the CDR3 is 17 residues. Trimming at V came to 2 bases and at J to 1 base, leaving 11 bases not matched to a gene. The specimen was unstimulated CD4+ T cells sorted from spleen or lymph node cells, collected before intestinal transplant. This chain joins TRBV7-2 and TRBJ2-7; 7 positions match TRBD2. This clonotype originated in a human donor who received an intestinal transplant. The DNA of the CDR3 is TGTGCCAGCAGCTTATCCTTGGGGGGGGGAGGGTCCTACGAGCAGTACTTC. Translated, it gives CASSLSLGGGGSYEQYF.